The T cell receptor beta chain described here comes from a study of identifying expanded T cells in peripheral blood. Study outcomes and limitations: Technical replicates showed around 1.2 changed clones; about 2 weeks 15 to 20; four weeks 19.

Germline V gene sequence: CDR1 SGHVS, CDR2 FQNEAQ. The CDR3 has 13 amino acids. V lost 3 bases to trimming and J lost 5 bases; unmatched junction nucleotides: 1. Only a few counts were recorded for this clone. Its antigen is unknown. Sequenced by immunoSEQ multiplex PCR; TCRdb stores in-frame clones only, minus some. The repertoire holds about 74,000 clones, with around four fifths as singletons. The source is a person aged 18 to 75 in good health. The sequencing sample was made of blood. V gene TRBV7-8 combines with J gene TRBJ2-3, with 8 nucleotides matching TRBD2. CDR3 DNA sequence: TGTGCCAGCAGCTTTAGCGGGGTAGATACGCAGTATTTT. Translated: CASSFSGVDTQYF.